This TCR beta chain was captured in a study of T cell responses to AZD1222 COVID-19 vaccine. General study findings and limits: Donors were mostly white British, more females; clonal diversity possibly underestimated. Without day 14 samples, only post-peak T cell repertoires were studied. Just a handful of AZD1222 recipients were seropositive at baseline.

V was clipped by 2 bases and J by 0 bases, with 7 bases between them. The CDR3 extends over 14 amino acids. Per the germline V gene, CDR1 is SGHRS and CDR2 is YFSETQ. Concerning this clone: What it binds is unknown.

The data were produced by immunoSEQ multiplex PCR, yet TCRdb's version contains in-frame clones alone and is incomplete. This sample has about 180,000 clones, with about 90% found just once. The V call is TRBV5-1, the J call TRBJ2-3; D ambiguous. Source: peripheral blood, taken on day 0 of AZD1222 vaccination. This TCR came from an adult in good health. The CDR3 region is CASSLPASTDTQYF. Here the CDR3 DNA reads TGCGCCAGCAGCTTACCGGCGAGCACAGATACGCAGTATTTT.